A single sample gave rise to the 2 T cell receptor beta chains below, sequenced in a study of cytomegalovirus exposure and HLA in healthy donors. The PCR was carried out with 60 Vbeta primers and 13 Jbeta primers. Libraries were prepared by immunoSEQ multiplex PCR; TCRdb keeps only in-frame clonotypes and omits some of them. The listing contains fewer than 150,000 clones. Material for sequencing was PBMCs. These receptors originate from a man aged 35 to 55 in good health and CMV-seronegative.

With regard to this clone: Other DNA sequences in the same sample also yield this CDR3. The chain carries TRBV18 and TRBJ2-5; D is unclear. This CDR3 contains 11 residues. Trimming stripped 3 bases from V and 5 bases from J, with 4 bases between. Per germline, CDR1 KGHSH and CDR2 LQKENI. The CDR3 loop reads CASSPGETQYF. The CDR3 DNA follows: TGTGCCAGCTCACCCGGGGAGACCCAGTACTTC. Combining the CDR3 with reference TRBV18 and TRBJ2-5 gives the whole variable domain NAGVMQNPRHLVRRRGQEARLRCSPMKGHSHVYWYRQLPEEGLKFMVYLQKENIIDESGMPKERFSAEFPKEGPSILRIQQVVRGDSAAYFCASSPGETQYFGPGTRLLVL.

V and J are TRBV5-5 and TRBJ1-1; tentatively, D is TRBD1 (6 bases). The CDR3 sequence is 14 residues long. With 2 bases removed from V and 1 base from J, the gap between germline ends came to 9 bases. Germline V CDR1 and CDR2: SGHKS, YYEKEE (reference sequence). The CDR3 spells CASSLRDKNTEAFF. In DNA, the CDR3 is TGTGCCAGCAGCTTACGGGACAAGAACACTGAAGCTTTCTTT.